The T cell receptor beta chain described here comes from a study of identical twins. TCRdb reanalysed the 5' RACE reads using MiXCR and keeps one entry per CDR3 protein. The sample includes 650,000 to 800,000 distinct CDR3 sequences, 8.5% to 9.5% of them seen just once. This clonotype showed up just a few times. CDR1 SGHTA and CDR2 FQGNSA come from the germline V gene. The CDR3 consists of 16 residues. Trimming cost V 4 bases and J 0 bases; bases outside gene matches: 4. In addition, the sample was reused for a study of yellow fever vaccine responses in identical twins.

The chain joins TRBV7-2 to TRBJ1-5, with 9 bases that match TRBD1. This clonotype was sampled from a woman under 30 in good health. Sequenced: PBMCs. This CDR3 reads CASSWGTGRSNQPQHF. The CDR3 DNA sequence: TGTGCCAGCAGCTGGGGGACAGGGCGTAGCAATCAGCCCCAGCATTTT.